This record concerns one TCR beta chain sequence. This specimen belongs to a study of blood T cell repertoires in COVID-19. The CDR3 is 17 residues long. Only in-frame clones appear in the TCRdb table, and some are missing; sequencing was by immunoSEQ multiplex PCR. This sample has more than 60,000 clones; more than 75% occur once, and the top ten carry around 5.8%. This TCR came from a human donor in a cohort sampled during active COVID-19. The rearrangement links TRBV21-1 to TRBJ2-6; TRBD1, as called in the table, went unchecked against the DNA. TRBV21-1 is a pseudogene segment. The source material was peripheral blood. The CDR3 coding sequence is TGTGCCAGCAGCAAAGGCCAGGGGGCGAAAGGGGCCAACGTCCTGACTTTC. Residues: CASSKGQGAKGANVLTF.